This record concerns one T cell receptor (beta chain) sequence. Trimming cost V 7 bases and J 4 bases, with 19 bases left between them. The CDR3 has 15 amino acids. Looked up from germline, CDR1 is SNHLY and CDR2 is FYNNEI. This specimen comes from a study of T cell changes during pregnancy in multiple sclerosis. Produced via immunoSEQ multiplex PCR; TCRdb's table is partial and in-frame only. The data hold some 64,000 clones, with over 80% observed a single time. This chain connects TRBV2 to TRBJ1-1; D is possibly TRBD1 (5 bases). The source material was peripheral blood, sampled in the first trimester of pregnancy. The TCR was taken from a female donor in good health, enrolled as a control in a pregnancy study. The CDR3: CASIRFARGRTEAFF. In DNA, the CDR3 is TGTGCCAGCATCCGATTTGCAAGGGGTCGCACTGAAGCTTTCTTT.